What follows are 12 T cell receptor beta chains derived from one specimen sequenced in a study of T-cell reconstitution after alpha-beta-depleted transplantation in children. Preparation of the TCRbeta library involved a method that used unique molecular identifiers. TCRdb reanalysed the PCR reads using MiXCR and keeps one entry per CDR3 protein. The data contain about 980,000 distinct CDR3 sequences, about 29% of them singletons. Sequences were derived from PBMCs, mostly from graft donor cells, sampled 360 days after TCRalphabeta/CD19-depleted stem cell transplant. The receptors were gathered from a boy younger than two who had a stem cell transplant for SCID, so the T cells may come from the graft donor.

In its sample, this clonotype was seen a few times. The chain couples TRBV20-1 to TRBJ1-1; D possibly corresponds to TRBD1 (5 bases). V was shortened by 6 bases and J by 11 bases, with 16 bases between the two germline ends. CDR1 is DFQATT, CDR2 SNEGSKA, per germline (reference sequence). CDR3 length equals 11 residues. DNA for the CDR3: TGCAGTGCCCGGGGCCCCGGGGTGGCTTTCTTT. It translates to CSARGPGVAFF.

The chain joins TRBV5-1 to TRBJ2-7; 7 nucleotides line up with TRBD1. The length of the CDR3 is 14 residues. The germline gives CDR1 SGHRS, CDR2 YFSETQ. The ends lost 3 bases at V and 3 bases at J; junction bases unmatched: 6. The CDR3 loop reads CASSSTGLGYEQYF. The CDR3 bases are TGCGCCAGCAGCTCGACAGGGCTGGGCTACGAGCAGTACTTC.

The chain has TRBV4-3 and TRBJ1-5; D unresolved. The CDR3 has 16 amino acids. V was shortened by 4 bases and J by 1 base, with 14 bases between the two germline ends. Germline CDR1 LGHNA, CDR2 YSLEER. CDR3 bases: TGCGCCAGCAGCCCGAACTACCCAGCAAGCAATCAGCCCCAGCATTTT. Protein sequence: CASSPNYPASNQPQHF.

The V gene is TRBV24-1, the J gene TRBJ2-1, with 7 bases identical to TRBD1. The germline CDR1 and CDR2 sequences are KGHDR and SFDVKD. The trim removed 0 bases at V and 7 bases at J, leaving 14 bases unmatched. This CDR3 is built from 18 residues. The CDR3 is CATSDLGTADGGRNEQFF. Written as DNA, the CDR3 is TGTGCCACCAGTGATTTGGGGACAGCCGATGGGGGTAGGAATGAGCAGTTCTTC.

This clonotype was observed a handful of times. The chain recombines TRBV11-2 with TRBJ2-5; D unclear. This CDR3 is built from 15 residues. The germline gives CDR1 SGHAT, CDR2 FQNNGV. V lost 1 base to trimming and J lost 1 base, with 10 bases between them. CDR3 loop: CASSLGRDGQETQYF. As DNA, the CDR3 is TGTGCCAGCAGCTTAGGTCGTGACGGCCAAGAGACCCAGTACTTC. Filled out from reference TRBV11-2 and TRBJ2-5, the complete variable domain reads EAGVAQSPRYKIIEKRQSVAFWCNPISGHATLYWYQQILGQGPKLLIQFQNNGVVDDSQLPKDRFSAERLKGVDSTLKIQPAKLEDSAVYLCASSLGRDGQETQYFGPGTRLLVL.

The CDR3 nucleotides read TGTGCCAGCAGTTACTGGGCGAACAGCGGGGATTCCTACGAGCAGTACTTC. This translates into CASSYWANSGDSYEQYF. V and J are TRBV6-2 or TRBV6-3 and TRBJ2-7, with 7 positions matching TRBD2. V gave up 1 base and J gave up 1 base; unmatched junction bases: 10. Germline loops: CDR1 MNHEY, CDR2 SVGEGT. The CDR3 totals 17 residues.

The chain has TRBV12-3 or TRBV12-4 and TRBJ2-7, with TRBD2 as a possible D gene (7 bases). This CDR3 spans 18 amino acids. V dropped 7 bases and J dropped 4 bases, with 29 bases sitting between them. This CDR3 reads CASTQSFRWSGGQYEQYF. As DNA, the CDR3 is TGTGCCAGCACCCAATCCTTCAGGTGGTCGGGGGGCCAGTACGAGCAGTACTTC.

In this sample, this clonotype turned up a few times. The rearrangement joins TRBV2 to TRBJ2-3; TRBD1 might be the D (5 bases). The V gene lost 1 base and the J gene lost 8 bases, with 10 bases spanning the gap. CDR1 is SNHLY and CDR2 is FYNNEI in the germline V gene. The CDR3 loop spans 13 amino acids. The chain's CDR3 is CASSEEGLGTQYF. Here the CDR3 DNA reads TGTGCCAGCAGTGAAGAGGGGTTAGGTACGCAGTATTTT. Using reference TRBV2 and TRBJ2-3 for the parts outside the CDR3, the full variable domain is EPEVTQTPSHQVTQMGQEVILRCVPISNHLYFYWYRQILGQKVEFLVSFYNNEISEKSEIFDDQFSVERPDGSNFTLKIRSTKLEDSAMYFCASSEEGLGTQYFGPGTRLTVL.

The rearrangement joins TRBV20-1 to TRBJ2-1; 9 bases line up with TRBD2. This CDR3 region has 13 residues. Germline V lookup: CDR1 DFQATT, CDR2 SNEGSKA (reference sequence). The V gene end was trimmed by 6 bases and the J gene end by 6 bases; junction bases not matched to a gene: 6. The CDR3, as DNA: TGCAGTGCGCTGGGACTAGCTCCCAATGAGCAGTTCTTC. It codes for CSALGLAPNEQFF.

There are a few counts of this clonotype. This sequence joins TRBV29-1 and TRBJ2-7, with 8 bases matching TRBD1. Germline CDR1 is SQVTM and CDR2 is ANQGSEA. The V and J ends lost 3 bases and 5 bases, in that order; junction bases with no gene match: 9. The CDR3 is made up of 14 amino acids. This CDR3 reads CSVDDPDREDEQYF. The DNA for the CDR3 is TGCAGCGTTGACGACCCGGACAGGGAGGACGAGCAGTACTTC.

This clonotype was seen a few times. This chain links TRBV12-3 or TRBV12-4 with TRBJ2-3, with TRBD2 matching 7 bases. This CDR3 is 16 amino acids long. The ends lost 3 bases at V and 2 bases at J; junction bases unmatched: 8. The DNA of the CDR3 is TGTGCCAGCAGTTTGTCCCTGGCGGGAGCCACAGATACGCAGTATTTT. Translating it yields CASSLSLAGATDTQYF.

This clonotype was observed a few times. The rearrangement links TRBV28 to TRBJ2-5, with 11 nucleotides matching TRBD2. The germline V gene has CDR1 MDHEN and CDR2 SYDVKM. CDR3 length: 16 residues. Trimming took 5 bases from V and 1 from J; bases not matched to a gene: 6. The CDR3, as DNA: TGTGCCAGCAGTCGCCGACTAGCGGGGAGCCAAGAGACCCAGTACTTC. It codes for CASSRRLAGSQETQYF.